These T cell receptor beta chains were read from a single sample in a study of identical twins. MiXCR was run by TCRdb on the 5' RACE reads, yielding one entry per CDR3 protein. This table has around 1.7 million distinct CDR3 sequences, roughly a third appearing once. The specimen was cord blood. The origin of the receptors is a newborn girl in good health. Both conserved end residues are part of each CDR3. Each record gives: J gene, D gene, V gene, clone size, CDR3 protein, CDR3 DNA. The D gene is left open where the match is weak. Expanded clones get a size class; other rows say once, few or many, or leave the size out.

TRBJ2-5,TRBD2,TRBV5-1,many,CASSLGLAGVGETQYF,TGCGCCAGCAGCTTGGGCCTAGCGGGAGTGGGAGAGACCCAGTACTTC
TRBJ2-5,-,TRBV20-1,-,CSASNLGRWETQYF,TGCAGTGCTAGTAATCTGGGGCGCTGGGAGACCCAGTACTTC
TRBJ2-3,-,TRBV5-1,few,CASSRGLSSSTDTQYF,TGCGCCAGCAGCCGGGGACTTTCCTCTAGCACAGATACGCAGTATTTT
TRBJ2-4,TRBD2,TRBV7-2,once,CASSFLGGGRRRNEQYF,TGTGCCAGCAGCTTCTTGGGCGGCGGGAGGAGGAGGAATGAGCAGTACTTC
TRBJ2-7,TRBD1,TRBV10-3,-,CAISTSGGSYEQYF,TGTGCCATCAGTACCTCAGGGGGCTCCTACGAGCAGTACTTC
TRBJ1-2,-,TRBV2,many,CASSRGTANYGYTF,TGTGCCAGCAGTCGGGGGACGGCGAACTATGGCTACACCTTC
TRBJ2-7,-,TRBV9,few,CASSVRDRGEQYF,TGTGCCAGCAGCGTCCGGGATCGGGGGGAGCAGTACTTC
TRBJ2-7,TRBD1,TRBV20-1,-,CSALIDRGPYEQYF,TGCAGTGCTTTAATAGACAGGGGGCCCTACGAGCAGTACTTC
TRBJ2-1,-,TRBV9,few,CASSVGSTGRNEQFF,TGTGCCAGCAGCGTGGGTTCGACGGGACGCAATGAGCAGTTCTTC
TRBJ2-3,TRBD2,TRBV20-1,few,CSASRQRGSHSTDTQYF,TGCAGTGCTAGCCGCCAGCGGGGTTCTCATAGCACAGATACGCAGTATTTT
TRBJ2-7,TRBD2,TRBV3-1,-,CASSQGLLAFYEQYF,TGTGCCAGCAGCCAAGGTCTACTAGCGTTCTACGAGCAGTACTTC
TRBJ2-5,-,TRBV7-2,-,CASSPYSGTEETQYF,TGTGCCAGCAGCCCATATTCGGGGACGGAGGAGACCCAGTACTTC
TRBJ2-3,TRBD2,TRBV7-9,few,CASSFPWRGVTQYF,TGTGCCAGCAGCTTCCCCTGGCGGGGGGTGACGCAGTATTTT
TRBJ2-3,-,TRBV4-2,many,CASSQDVTREDTQYF,TGTGCCAGCAGCCAGGATGTGACTAGGGAAGATACGCAGTATTTT
TRBJ2-1,TRBD2,TRBV4-2,few,CASSQASGGPYNEQFF,TGTGCCAGCAGCCAAGCGTCGGGGGGGCCCTACAATGAGCAGTTCTTC
TRBJ1-1,-,TRBV5-1,-,CASSSGAGAFF,TGCGCCAGCAGCTCCGGGGCTGGGGCTTTCTTT
TRBJ1-1,-,TRBV10-3,few,CAIRHMNTEAFF,TGTGCCATCAGACACATGAACACTGAAGCTTTCTTT
TRBJ2-3,-,TRBV5-1,-,CASSLATPRKSSGDTQYF,TGCGCCAGCAGCTTGGCCACACCGAGAAAATCCAGCGGAGATACGCAGTATTTT
TRBJ2-7,-,TRBV20-1,few,CSALGTVKGLDGYYEQYF,TGCAGTGCCCTAGGGACAGTTAAAGGACTAGATGGATACTACGAGCAGTACTTC
TRBJ2-7,-,TRBV7-2,-,CASSLGGGFYNEQYF,TGTGCCAGCAGCTTAGGTGGCGGATTCTACAATGAGCAGTACTTC
TRBJ2-3,TRBD2,TRBV30,-,CAWSVVAGGTDTQYF,TGTGCCTGGAGTGTAGTAGCGGGGGGCACAGATACGCAGTATTTT
TRBJ1-6,-,TRBV20-1,-,CSARLRSSYNSPLHF,TGCAGTGCTAGGCTGAGGAGCTCCTATAATTCACCCCTCCACTTT
TRBJ2-7,-,TRBV3-1,-,CASSQEPAFYNEQYF,TGTGCCAGCAGCCAAGAACCAGCCTTCTACAATGAGCAGTACTTC
TRBJ2-7,TRBD1,TRBV6-1,few,CASSEFRDRDYEQYF,TGTGCCAGCAGTGAATTCCGGGACAGGGACTACGAGCAGTACTTC
TRBJ1-2,-,TRBV5-1,-,CASSLLAGANYGYTF,TGCGCCAGCAGCTTGTTGGCCGGGGCCAACTATGGCTACACCTTC
TRBJ2-7,TRBD2,TRBV25-1,few,CASSDASGSSYEQYF,TGTGCCAGCAGTGACGCTAGCGGAAGCTCCTACGAGCAGTACTTC
TRBJ2-1,TRBD2,TRBV9,few,CASSVRTSGRNEQFF,TGTGCCAGCAGCGTGCGGACTAGCGGGAGAAATGAGCAGTTCTTC
TRBJ2-3,TRBD2,TRBV5-1,-,CASSLGLAGLADTQYF,TGCGCCAGCAGCTTGGGACTAGCGGGGTTGGCAGATACGCAGTATTTT
TRBJ1-4,TRBD1,TRBV29-1,-,CSVLSGTGTWNEKLFF,TGCAGCGTTCTCTCCGGGACAGGGACGTGGAATGAAAAACTGTTTTTT
TRBJ2-7,-,TRBV5-1,few,CASSSGTVGSYEQYF,TGCGCCAGCAGCAGCGGGACAGTGGGCTCCTACGAGCAGTACTTC
TRBJ2-7,TRBD1,TRBV5-1,few,CASSTDREIYEQYF,TGCGCCAGCAGCACGGACAGGGAGATCTACGAGCAGTACTTC
TRBJ2-3,-,TRBV20-1,-,CSARDSRLGDTQYF,TGCAGTGCTAGAGATTCCAGGCTAGGAGATACGCAGTATTTT
TRBJ1-2,-,TRBV19,-,CASSISGYYGYTF,TGTGCCAGTAGTATATCTGGTTACTATGGCTACACCTTC
TRBJ1-5,-,TRBV25-1,few,CASSESPRGQPQHF,TGTGCCAGCAGTGAATCCCCAAGGGGTCAGCCCCAGCATTTT
TRBJ1-2,-,TRBV6-1,many,CASSEGGPQYGYTF,TGTGCCAGCAGTGAAGGAGGACCCCAATATGGCTACACCTTC
TRBJ2-3,-,TRBV5-1,-,CASSLGRVRSSTDTQYF,TGCGCCAGCAGCTTGGGTAGGGTACGGTCTAGCACAGATACGCAGTATTTT
TRBJ2-7,-,TRBV3-1,many,CASSQNSPVSYEQYF,TGTGCCAGCAGCCAAAACAGTCCAGTCTCCTACGAGCAGTACTTC